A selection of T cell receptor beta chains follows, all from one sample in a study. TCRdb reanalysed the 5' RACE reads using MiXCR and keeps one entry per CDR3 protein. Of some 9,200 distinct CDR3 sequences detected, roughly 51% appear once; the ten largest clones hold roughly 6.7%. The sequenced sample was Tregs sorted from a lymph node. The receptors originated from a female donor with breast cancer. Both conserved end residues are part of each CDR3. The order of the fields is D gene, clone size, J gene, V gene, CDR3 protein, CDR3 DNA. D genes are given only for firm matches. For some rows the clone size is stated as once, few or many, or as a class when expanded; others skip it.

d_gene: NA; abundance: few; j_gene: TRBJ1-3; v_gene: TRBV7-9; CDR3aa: CASSSPTGSSGNTIYF; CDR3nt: TGTGCCAGCAGCTCACCGACCGGGAGCTCTGGAAACACCATATATTTT
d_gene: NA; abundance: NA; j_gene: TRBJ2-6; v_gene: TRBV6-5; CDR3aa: CASSYFPTANVLTF; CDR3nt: TGTGCCAGCAGTTACTTCCCTACGGCCAACGTCCTGACTTTC
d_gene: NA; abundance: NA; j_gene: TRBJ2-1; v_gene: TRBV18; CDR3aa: CASSPLMSAEQFF; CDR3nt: TGTGCCAGCTCACCACTTATGTCCGCAGAGCAGTTCTTC
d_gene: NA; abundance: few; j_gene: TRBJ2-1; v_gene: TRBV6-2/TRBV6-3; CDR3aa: CASSFDYEQFF; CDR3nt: TGTGCCAGCAGTTTTGATTATGAGCAGTTCTTC
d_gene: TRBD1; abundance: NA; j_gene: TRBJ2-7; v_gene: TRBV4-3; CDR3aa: CASSRTGGNSYEQYF; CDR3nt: TGCGCCAGCAGCAGGACAGGGGGCAACTCCTACGAGCAGTACTTC
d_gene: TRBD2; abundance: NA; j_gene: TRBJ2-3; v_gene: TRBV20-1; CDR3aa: CSANRAGVNTDTQYF; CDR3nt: TGCAGTGCCAATCGAGCGGGAGTAAACACAGATACGCAGTATTTT
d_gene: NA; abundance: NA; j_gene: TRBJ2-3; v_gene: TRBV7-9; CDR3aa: CASSSRESRDTQYF; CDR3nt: TGTGCCAGCAGCTCTCGGGAGTCTAGAGATACGCAGTATTTT
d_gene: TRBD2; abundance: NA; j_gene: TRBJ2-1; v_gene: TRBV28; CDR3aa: CASSPILAGGSYNEQFF; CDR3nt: TGTGCCAGCAGTCCCATTCTAGCGGGAGGATCCTACAATGAGCAGTTCTTC
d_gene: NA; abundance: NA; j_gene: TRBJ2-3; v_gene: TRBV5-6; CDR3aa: CASSFLGASADTQYF; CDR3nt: TGTGCCAGCAGCTTTTTGGGGGCGTCGGCAGATACGCAGTATTTT
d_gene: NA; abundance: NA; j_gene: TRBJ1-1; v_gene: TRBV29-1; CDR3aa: CSGARTMNTEAFF; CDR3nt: TGCAGCGGCGCTAGAACCATGAACACTGAAGCTTTCTTT
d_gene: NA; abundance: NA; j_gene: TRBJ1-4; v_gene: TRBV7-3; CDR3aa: CASSPGYNEKLFF; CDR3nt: TGTGCCAGCAGCCCGGGCTATAATGAAAAACTGTTTTTT
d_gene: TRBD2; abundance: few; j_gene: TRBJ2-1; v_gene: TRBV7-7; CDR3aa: CASSLSGSPYNEQFF; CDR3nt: TGTGCTAGCAGCCTTAGCGGGAGCCCCTACAATGAGCAGTTCTTC
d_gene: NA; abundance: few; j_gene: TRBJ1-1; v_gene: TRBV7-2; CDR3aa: CASSLGYTTEAFF; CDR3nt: TGTGCCAGCAGCTTAGGATATACCACTGAAGCTTTCTTT
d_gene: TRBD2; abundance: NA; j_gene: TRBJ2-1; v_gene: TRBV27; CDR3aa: CASSKRLAGGQNEQFF; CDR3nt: TGTGCCAGCAGTAAAAGACTAGCGGGAGGGCAGAATGAGCAGTTCTTC
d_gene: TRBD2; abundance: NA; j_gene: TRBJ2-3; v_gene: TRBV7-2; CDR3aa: CASSSRRDYQNTQYF; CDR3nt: TGTGCCAGCAGCTCACGAAGGGACTACCAAAATACGCAGTATTTT
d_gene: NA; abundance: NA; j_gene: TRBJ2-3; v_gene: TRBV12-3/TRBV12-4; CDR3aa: CASSLGNTQYF; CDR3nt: TGTGCCAGCAGTTTAGGGAATACGCAGTATTTT
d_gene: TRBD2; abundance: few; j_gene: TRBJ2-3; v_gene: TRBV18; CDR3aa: CASSPRPPGGGTDTQYF; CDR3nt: TGTGCCAGCTCACCAAGGCCGCCGGGAGGAGGCACAGATACGCAGTATTTT
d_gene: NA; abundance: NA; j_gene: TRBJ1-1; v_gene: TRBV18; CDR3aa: CASSPPGSITEAFF; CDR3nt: TGTGCCAGCTCACCACCGGGCAGTATTACTGAAGCTTTCTTT
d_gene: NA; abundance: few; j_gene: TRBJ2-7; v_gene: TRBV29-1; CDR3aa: CSARAGDPYEQYF; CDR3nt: TGCAGCGCGAGGGCTGGGGACCCCTACGAGCAGTACTTC
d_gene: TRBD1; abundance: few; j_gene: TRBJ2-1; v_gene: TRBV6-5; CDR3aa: CASRGPGQGDFDGDEQFF; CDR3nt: TGTGCCAGCCGGGGTCCGGGACAGGGTGACTTCGATGGGGATGAGCAGTTCTTC
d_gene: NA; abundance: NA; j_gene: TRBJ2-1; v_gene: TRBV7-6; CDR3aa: CASSEGSGRDNEQFF; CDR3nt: TGTGCCAGCAGCGAGGGGAGCGGCCGGGATAATGAGCAGTTCTTC
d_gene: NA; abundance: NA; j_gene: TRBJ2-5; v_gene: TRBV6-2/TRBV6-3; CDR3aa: CASTGIAKAQYF; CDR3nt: TGTGCCAGCACGGGAATAGCCAAGGCCCAGTACTTC
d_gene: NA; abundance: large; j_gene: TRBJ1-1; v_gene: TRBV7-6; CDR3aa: CASSLGSNTEAFF; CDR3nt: TGTGCCAGCAGCTTAGGCAGTAACACTGAAGCTTTCTTT
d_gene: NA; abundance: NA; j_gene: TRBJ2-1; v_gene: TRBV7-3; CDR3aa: CASSLNSKAQFF; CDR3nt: TGTGCCAGCAGCTTGAACTCCAAGGCGCAGTTCTTC
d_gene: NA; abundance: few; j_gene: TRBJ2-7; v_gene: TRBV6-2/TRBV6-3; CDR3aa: CASKLPFGEQYF; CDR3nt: TGTGCCAGCAAACTCCCCTTCGGCGAGCAGTACTTC
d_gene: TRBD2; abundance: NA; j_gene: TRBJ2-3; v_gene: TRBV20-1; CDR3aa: CSAPGLAGSDTQYF; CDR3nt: TGCAGTGCCCCGGGACTAGCGGGCTCAGATACGCAGTATTTT
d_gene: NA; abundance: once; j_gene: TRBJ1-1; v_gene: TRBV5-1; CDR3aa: CASSLQGTTEAFF; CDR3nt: TGCGCCAGCAGCTTACAGGGAACCACTGAAGCTTTCTTT
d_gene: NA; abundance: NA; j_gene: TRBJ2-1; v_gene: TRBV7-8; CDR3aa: CASSSPGFRDNEQFF; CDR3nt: TGTGCCAGCAGCTCCCCCGGGTTTCGAGACAATGAGCAGTTCTTC
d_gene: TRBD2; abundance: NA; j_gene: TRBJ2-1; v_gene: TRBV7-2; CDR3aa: CASSSDGLAGGDEQFF; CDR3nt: TGTGCCAGCAGCTCCGACGGACTAGCGGGAGGTGATGAGCAGTTCTTC
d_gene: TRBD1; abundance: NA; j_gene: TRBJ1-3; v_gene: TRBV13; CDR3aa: CASSGWGTGQGNTIYF; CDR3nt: TGTGCCAGCAGCGGCTGGGGGACAGGGCAAGGAAACACCATATATTTT
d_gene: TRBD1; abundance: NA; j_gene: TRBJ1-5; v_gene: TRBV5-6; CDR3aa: CASSEGTGHQHQHF; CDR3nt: TGTGCCAGCAGCGAAGGGACAGGGCATCAGCACCAGCATTTT
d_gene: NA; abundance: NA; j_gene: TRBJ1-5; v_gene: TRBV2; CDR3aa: CASSLEGGPQHF; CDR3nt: TGCGCCAGCAGCTTGGAGGGGGGGCCCCAGCATTTT
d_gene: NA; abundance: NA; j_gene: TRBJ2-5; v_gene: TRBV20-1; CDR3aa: CSARKLAKGPQYF; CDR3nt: TGCAGTGCTAGAAAACTTGCTAAAGGCCCCCAGTACTTC
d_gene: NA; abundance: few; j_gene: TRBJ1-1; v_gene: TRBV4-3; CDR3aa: CASSQDLGFGTEAFF; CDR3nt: TGCGCCAGCAGCCAAGATTTGGGGTTTGGGACTGAAGCTTTCTTT
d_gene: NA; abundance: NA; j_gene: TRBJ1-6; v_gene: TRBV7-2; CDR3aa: CASSLGPAALNSLHF; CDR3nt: TGTGCCAGCAGCTTAGGGCCCGCGGCCCTGAATTCCCTCCACTTT
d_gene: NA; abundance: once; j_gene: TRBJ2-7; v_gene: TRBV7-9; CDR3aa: CASSSPGFHEQYF; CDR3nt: TGTGCCAGCAGCTCCCCAGGGTTCCACGAGCAGTACTTC
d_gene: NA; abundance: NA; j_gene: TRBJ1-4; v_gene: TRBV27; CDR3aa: CARTEAGHNEKLFF; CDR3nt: TGTGCCAGGACCGAGGCGGGACATAATGAAAAACTGTTTTTT
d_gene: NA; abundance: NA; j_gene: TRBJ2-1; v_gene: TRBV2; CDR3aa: CASRGDAKNEQFF; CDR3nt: TGTGCCAGCAGAGGGGACGCCAAGAATGAGCAGTTCTTC
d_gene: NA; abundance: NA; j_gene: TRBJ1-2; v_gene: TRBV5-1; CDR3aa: CASSLSSPALNYGYTF; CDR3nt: TGCGCCAGCAGCTTGAGTTCCCCCGCCCTGAACTATGGCTACACCTTC
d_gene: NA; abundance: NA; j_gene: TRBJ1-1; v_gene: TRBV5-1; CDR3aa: CASSSEPGNTEAFF; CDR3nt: TGCGCCAGCAGCTCGGAACCAGGGAACACTGAAGCTTTCTTT